This T cell receptor beta chain was identified in a study of blood T cell repertoires in COVID-19. The CDR3 spans 16 residues. The trim removed 4 bases at V and 5 bases at J, leaving 10 bases unmatched. Germline values: CDR1 SGHRS, CDR2 YFSETQ. In the source study's methods: Reference gene primer amplification in the assay estimated nucleated cell counts. Profiling relied on immunoSEQ multiplex PCR, and the TCRdb table lists in-frame clones only, not all of them. V, J and clone size are taken as reported in that table, and D and trimming were inferred from the DNA itself. The data hold about 320,000 clones, with approximately 88% observed a single time.

The sample comprised PBMCs or T cells enriched from blood (not recorded which). The chain is built from TRBV5-1 and TRBJ2-5; 11 nucleotides match TRBD2. The sequence came from a man younger than 45 who had recovered from COVID-19. In DNA form, the CDR3 reads TGCGCCAGCAGCAGCGTTAGCGGGGGGGCCGAGGAGACCCAGTACTTC. This codes for CASSSVSGGAEETQYF.